This T cell receptor (beta chain) derives from a study of blood T cell repertoires in COVID-19. Clones were read by immunoSEQ multiplex PCR, and TCRdb kept only the in-frame ones, dropping some. Among about half a million clones listed, roughly nine tenths were seen once. The ends were cut back, 3 bases at V and 4 bases at J, with 9 bases in the middle. There are 13 residues in the CDR3. Per germline, CDR1 LNHDA and CDR2 SQIVND (reference sequence). The chain joins TRBV19 to TRBJ1-2; D is possibly TRBD1 (5 bases). The receptor comes from a man in his late teens or twenties with COVID-19, enrolled during active disease. Material: peripheral blood. The CDR3 reads CASSIGHRYGYTF. DNA for the CDR3: TGTGCCAGTAGTATCGGACACCGCTATGGCTACACCTTC.